This note documents a single T cell receptor (beta chain) sequence. Its antigen is currently unknown. Vbeta (60) and Jbeta (13) primers were used in the PCR. The assay was immunoSEQ multiplex PCR, and TCRdb's table has in-frame clones only and misses some. This sample carries around 85,000 clones, 80% of them seen once, and the ten largest clones take less than 40%. The data belong to a study of cytomegalovirus exposure and HLA in healthy donors. On the study more broadly: Earlier work reported 95 million to 130 million unique TCR beta sequences from 150 million to 200 million T cells.

Study-level results: A reported reduction in N-insertions relative to the 666-donor mean was seen in an Asian-associated ancestry cluster in a later analysis.

The sequence was obtained from a middle-aged man in good health and CMV-seropositive. Sequenced: PBMCs.

The chain's CDR3 is CASSESSGLGTEAFF. As DNA, the CDR3 is TGTGCCAGCAGTGAATCCTCAGGGCTTGGCACTGAAGCTTTCTTT. The V call is TRBV6-1, the J call TRBJ1-1, with D possibly being TRBD1 (5 bases). V was trimmed by 2 bases and J by 4 bases, leaving 14 bases between them. Germline V gene lookup returns CDR1 MNHNS and CDR2 SASEGT. The CDR3 consists of 15 residues.